The T cell receptor (beta chain) described here comes from a study of T cell repertoires in cytomegalovirus infection. Looking at the study overall: Indicated by public TCR beta signatures were CMV infection and matching HLA type.

This clonotype was detected ten times or more. MiXCR, run by TCRdb on the reads, gives a single entry per CDR3 protein. The sample includes around 230,000 distinct CDR3 sequences, 6% to 8% of them seen just once. Germline V lookup: CDR1 GTSNPN, CDR2 SVGIG (reference sequence). Trimming removed 8 bases at V and 0 bases at J, with 13 bases between. The CDR3 loop spans 14 amino acids. The sequenced sample was PBMCs. The J gene is TRBJ2-2, the V gene TRBV30; no definite D call. The receptor's source is a human donor in good health (CMV status not recorded). Some clones in this sample may be carry-over from other donors' samples. In nucleotides, the CDR3 is TGTGCCGCAAAGGGCCTCTCGAACACCGGGGAGCTGTTTTTT. This gives the protein CAAKGLSNTGELFF.